The 27 T cell receptor beta chains listed next were all sequenced from one sample in a study of read filtering for tumor transcriptome and immune sequencing. This library used around 0.4 ug RNA and molecular barcoded adaptors spanning alpha/delta and beta/gamma chains. TCRdb recomputed calls from the reads with MiXCR, one row per CDR3 protein. The table records tens of thousands of distinct CDR3 sequences, around 13% of them present only once. Sample: a population of CD138-negative cells sorted from bone marrow. These receptors all stem from a donor at least 40 years old with multiple myeloma.

Ten or more counts support this clonotype. CDR3 in amino acids: CASSLVTSGSFGHNEQFF. CDR3 bases: TGTGCCAGCAGCTTAGTGACTAGCGGGAGTTTTGGCCACAATGAGCAGTTCTTC. The genes are TRBV11-2 and TRBJ2-1, with TRBD2 matching over 12 bases. V lost 1 base to trimming and J lost 5 bases; unmatched junction nucleotides: 9. This CDR3 region has 18 residues. The germline gives CDR1 SGHAT, CDR2 FQNNGV.

This chain joins TRBV5-1 and TRBJ2-3; 9 nucleotides align to TRBD2. The CDR3 contains 17 residues. Trimming took 4 bases from V and 2 from J; bases not matched to a gene: 11. Germline assignment: CDR1 SGHRS and CDR2 YFSETQ. CDR3 bases: TGCGCCAGCAGCCGCCCAGGAGCGGGAGGAGACACAGATACGCAGTATTTT. As protein: CASSRPGAGGDTDTQYF.

This clonotype was seen repeatedly, ten times or more. The chain combines TRBV4-3 with TRBJ2-1; 8 bases map to TRBD2. The junction had 3 bases not matched to a gene; V was cut back by 1 base and J by 4 bases. CDR3 length: 15 amino acids. The germline CDR1 and CDR2 sequences are LGHNA and YSLEER. The CDR3 DNA sequence: TGCGCCAGCAGCCAAGCGGAGCGGGGGTACAATGAGCAGTTCTTC. Residues: CASSQAERGYNEQFF.

This clonotype appeared many times. This chain connects TRBV7-2 to TRBJ1-5; D remains unclear. V was cut by 1 base and J by 0 bases, with 4 bases left in between. CDR3 length: 14 residues. CDR1 is SGHTA, CDR2 FQGNSA, per germline. CDR3 sequence (DNA): TGTGCCAGCAGCTTAGGACGTAGCAATCAGCCCCAGCATTTT. Translation: CASSLGRSNQPQHF.

About this clonotype itself: Lacking the conserved final phenylalanine or tryptophan, this CDR3 likely reflects a read error. The chain recombines TRBV20-1 with TRBJ2-7; 11 bases are a match to TRBD2. Germline assignment: CDR1 DFQATT and CDR2 SNEGSKA (reference sequence). The CDR3 covers 13 residues. V lost 5 bases, J lost 1 base, and 1 base stayed unmatched. This CDR3 reads CSAGTSGSYEQYL. CDR3 nucleotide sequence: TGCAGTGCTGGGACTAGCGGATCCTACGAGCAGTACCTC.

Regarding this clonotype: The junction departs from the called germline gene at one end, perhaps through a read error. The J gene is TRBJ1-1, the V gene TRBV7-3; 9 nucleotides line up with TRBD1. Germline V lookup: CDR1 SGHTA, CDR2 FQGTGA. This CDR3 spans 14 amino acids. The CDR3 region has the DNA TGTGCCAGCAGCGGGGGGACAGGGAACACTGAAGCTTCCTTT. The encoded protein is CASSGGTGNTEASF.

For this clonotype: As the CDR3 is not closed by the conserved phenylalanine or tryptophan, this likely results from a read error. The chain's CDR3 is CSVEQGLGRTYEQYL. The CDR3 DNA sequence: TGCAGCGTTGAGCAGGGTTTAGGAAGGACCTACGAGCAGTACCTC. The chain joins TRBV29-1 to TRBJ2-7; tentatively, D is TRBD1 (5 bases). V lost 3 bases to trimming and J lost 2 bases, with 17 bases between them. The CDR3 is 15 residues long. The germline gives CDR1 SQVTM, CDR2 ANQGSEA.

Only a few counts were recorded for this clonotype. This may come from a read error, since a much larger clone is one base off. The gene calls are TRBV10-3 and TRBJ2-1; 12 positions agree with TRBD2. The CDR3 totals 15 residues. Unmatched junction bases numbered 12, after V lost 8 bases and J lost 10 bases. CDR1 and CDR2 from the germline V gene are ENHRY and SYGVKD. CDR3 DNA sequence: TGTGCCATCGGAGGAGGACTAGCGGGGAGTACAGAGCAGTTCTTC. Its protein product is CAIGGGLAGSTEQFF.

There are many counts of this clonotype. The genes are TRBV29-1 and TRBJ2-7; 8 bases agree with TRBD1. J lost 6 bases, V lost 2 bases, and 9 bases had no gene match. CDR1 and CDR2 (germline): SQVTM, ANQGSEA. The CDR3 is made up of 14 amino acids. CDR3 region: CSVELGQGAPEQYF. The CDR3 nucleotides are TGCAGCGTTGAATTGGGGCAGGGGGCCCCCGAGCAGTACTTC.

About this clonotype itself: A read error may be the cause here, since a much bigger clone is one base away. The chain is built from TRBV29-1 and TRBJ1-1; unclear D gene. Deletions cut 6 bases from V and 4 bases from J, with 18 bases between. Germline loops: CDR1 SQVTM, CDR2 ANQGSEA. The CDR3 runs to 14 residues. CDR3 DNA: TGCAGCGTCCTCAACAAAGGAGTGAGCACTGAAGCTTTCTTT. Amino acid sequence: CSVLNKGVSTEAFF. Variable domain in full (rest from reference TRBV29-1 and TRBJ1-1): SAVISQKPSRDICQRGTSLTIQCQVDSQVTMMFWYRQQPGQSLTLIATANQGSEATYESGFVIDKFPISRPNLTFSTLTVSNMSPEDSSIYLCSVLNKGVSTEAFFGQGTRLTVV.

This clonotype was picked up many times. The chain is built from TRBV24-1 and TRBJ2-5; D may be TRBD1 (5 bases). V lost 4 bases to trimming and J lost 1 base, with 12 bases between them. This CDR3 has 15 residues. Germline V gene lookup returns CDR1 KGHDR and CDR2 SFDVKD. CDR3 DNA: TGTGCCACCAGTGAATATGACAGAACCCAAGAGACCCAGTACTTC. Residues: CATSEYDRTQETQYF.

Turning to this clonotype: A read error may produce the germline difference seen at one junction end. The rearrangement joins TRBV20-1 to TRBJ2-1, with TRBD2 matching over 9 bases. Germline CDR1 is DFQATT and CDR2 is SNEGSKA (reference sequence). The CDR3 is made up of 16 amino acids. CDR3 residues: CSAPTLAGRMYNEQSF. The CDR3 DNA is TGCAGTGCTCCGACCCTAGCGGGAAGGATGTACAATGAGCAGTCCTTC.

This clonotype was recorded at least ten times. The CDR3 coding sequence is TGTGCCAGCAGCCTGATTGACAGGGGGCAGGTTTTCTTT. Its translation: CASSLIDRGQVFF. This sequence joins TRBV12-3 or TRBV12-4 and TRBJ1-1; 10 bases match TRBD1. The ends lost 6 bases at V and 13 bases at J; junction bases unmatched: 11. The CDR3 runs 13 residues.

This clonotype was counted at least ten times. The chain recombines TRBV20-1 with TRBJ2-7, with 9 bases fitting TRBD2. This CDR3 is 14 amino acids long. The ends lost 1 base at V and 6 bases at J; junction bases unmatched: 7. Germline values: CDR1 DFQATT, CDR2 SNEGSKA (reference sequence). The CDR3 reads CSARATSGPREQYF. The CDR3 region has the DNA TGCAGTGCTAGAGCGACTAGCGGTCCTCGCGAGCAGTACTTC.

This clonotype has ten or more counts. The chain joins TRBV11-1 to TRBJ2-1; 11 bases map to TRBD2. The CDR3 totals 19 residues. J lost 0 bases, V lost 10 bases, and 17 bases had no gene match. From germline, CDR1 is SGHAT and CDR2 FQDESV (reference sequence). The CDR3 reads CATDTKKGTSGSSYNEQFF. CDR3 in DNA: TGTGCCACCGATACAAAGAAGGGGACTAGCGGTAGCTCCTACAATGAGCAGTTCTTC.

To note about this clonotype: A read error may explain this, as a much larger clone is one base away. J is TRBJ1-5 and V is TRBV9; no clear D. The CDR3 covers 13 residues. The germline gives CDR1 SGDLS, CDR2 YYNGEE. CDR3 sequence reads: CAISAGVNQPQHF. The DNA of the CDR3 is TGTGCCATCAGCGCCGGGGTTAATCAGCCCCAGCATTTT.

Turning to this clonotype: This may arise from a read error, as a much more abundant clone is one base away. The chain carries TRBV7-3 and TRBJ1-5; maybe TRBD1 (6 bases). The CDR3 length is 17 residues. CDR1 and CDR2 from the germline V gene are SGHTA and FQGTGA. Between the trimmed V and J ends, which lost 4 bases and 3 bases, there was a span of 19 bases. The DNA for the CDR3 is TGTGCCAGCAGCTCCGGTGGGGCAGGGGCGCACAATCAGCCCCAGCATTTT. Amino acids: CASSSGGAGAHNQPQHF.

The chain carries TRBV12-3 or TRBV12-4 and TRBJ1-5; 10 bases agree with TRBD1. The CDR3 runs to 14 residues. CDR3 bases: TGTGCTAGTGCCGGACAGGGGGTAAATCAGCCCCAGCATTTT. Translation: CASAGQGVNQPQHF.

This clonotype was found many times. The chain combines TRBV29-1 with TRBJ2-1, with D maybe TRBD1 (5 bases). Germline CDR1 reads SQVTM; CDR2 reads ANQGSEA. This CDR3 has 12 amino acids. Trimming stripped 4 bases from V and 3 bases from J, with 7 bases between. The chain's CDR3 is CSVGGVYNEQFF. The DNA of the CDR3 is TGCAGCGTTGGGGGCGTCTACAATGAGCAGTTCTTC.

This clonotype was recorded at least ten times. DNA for the CDR3: TGTGCCAGCAGCCCACAGAGCTCCTATAATTCACCCCTCCACTTT. Its protein product is CASSPQSSYNSPLHF. This chain links TRBV7-2 with TRBJ1-6; D is unresolved. CDR3 length equals 15 residues. CDR1 is SGHTA and CDR2 is FQGNSA in the germline V gene. With 5 bases removed from V and 0 bases from J, the gap between germline ends came to 8 bases.

This clonotype came up many times. The CDR3 spells CASSLGFSNQPQHF. The DNA for the CDR3 is TGTGCCAGCAGCTTAGGGTTTAGCAATCAGCCCCAGCATTTT. The chain uses TRBV7-2 and TRBJ1-5; D is uncertain. V was trimmed by 1 base and J by 0 bases, leaving 4 bases between them. Germline lookup yields CDR1 SGHTA and CDR2 FQGNSA. This CDR3 region has 14 residues.

This clonotype was recorded at least ten times. This chain joins TRBV20-1 and TRBJ1-2, with TRBD1 identical over 9 bases. Trimming removed 1 base from V and 0 bases from J; junction bases left unmatched: 3. The germline V gene encodes CDR1 DFQATT and CDR2 SNEGSKA (reference sequence). This CDR3 contains 15 residues. In DNA, the CDR3 is TGCAGTGCTAGAGGGGGACAGGGCGCTAACTATGGCTACACCTTC. Residues: CSARGGQGANYGYTF.

The chain employs TRBV12-3 or TRBV12-4 and TRBJ1-2, with 8 bases matching TRBD1. This CDR3 has 13 residues. V shed 3 bases and J 4 bases; nucleotides not matched to a gene: 1. The CDR3 coding sequence is TGTGCCAGCAGTTTGGGACAGGTCTATGGCTACACCTTC. Encoded protein: CASSLGQVYGYTF.

The rearrangement joins TRBV20-1 to TRBJ2-1; unclear D gene. CDR3 size: 15 residues. Germline loops: CDR1 DFQATT, CDR2 SNEGSKA (reference sequence). Trimming took 5 bases from V and 0 from J, leaving 14 bases between them. The CDR3 DNA is TGCAGTGCTGGCTCTGGAAGTAGCTCCTACAATGAGCAGTTCTTC. Translated, it gives CSAGSGSSSYNEQFF.

This clonotype was counted at least ten times. This sequence joins TRBV4-3 and TRBJ2-3; 8 nucleotides line up with TRBD1. Trimming at V came to 3 bases and at J to 7 bases, leaving 12 bases not matched to a gene. The CDR3 covers 16 residues. Germline V gene sequence: CDR1 LGHNA, CDR2 YSLEER. CDR3 protein: CASSHDRQGISNTQYF. The DNA for the CDR3 is TGCGCCAGCAGCCATGACCGACAGGGGATATCAAATACGCAGTATTTT.

This clonotype was counted many times. The J gene is TRBJ2-1, the V gene TRBV12-3 or TRBV12-4, with TRBD1 identical over 7 bases. The CDR3 sequence is 16 residues long. V shed 6 bases, J shed 2 bases, and the junction held 10 bases outside the gene matches. CDR3 bases: TGTGCCAGCAGACGTAAACAGGGGCCTACCTACAATGAGCAGTTCTTC. Protein: CASRRKQGPTYNEQFF.

This clonotype was recorded many times. This sequence joins TRBV7-3 and TRBJ2-1; 9 bases match TRBD1. The CDR3 totals 16 residues. Trimming at V came to 1 base and at J to 3 bases, leaving 4 bases not matched to a gene. The germline V gene encodes CDR1 SGHTA and CDR2 FQGTGA. CDR3 protein: CASSLNAGQGYNEQFF. CDR3 DNA: TGTGCCAGCAGCTTAAACGCGGGACAGGGCTACAATGAGCAGTTCTTC.